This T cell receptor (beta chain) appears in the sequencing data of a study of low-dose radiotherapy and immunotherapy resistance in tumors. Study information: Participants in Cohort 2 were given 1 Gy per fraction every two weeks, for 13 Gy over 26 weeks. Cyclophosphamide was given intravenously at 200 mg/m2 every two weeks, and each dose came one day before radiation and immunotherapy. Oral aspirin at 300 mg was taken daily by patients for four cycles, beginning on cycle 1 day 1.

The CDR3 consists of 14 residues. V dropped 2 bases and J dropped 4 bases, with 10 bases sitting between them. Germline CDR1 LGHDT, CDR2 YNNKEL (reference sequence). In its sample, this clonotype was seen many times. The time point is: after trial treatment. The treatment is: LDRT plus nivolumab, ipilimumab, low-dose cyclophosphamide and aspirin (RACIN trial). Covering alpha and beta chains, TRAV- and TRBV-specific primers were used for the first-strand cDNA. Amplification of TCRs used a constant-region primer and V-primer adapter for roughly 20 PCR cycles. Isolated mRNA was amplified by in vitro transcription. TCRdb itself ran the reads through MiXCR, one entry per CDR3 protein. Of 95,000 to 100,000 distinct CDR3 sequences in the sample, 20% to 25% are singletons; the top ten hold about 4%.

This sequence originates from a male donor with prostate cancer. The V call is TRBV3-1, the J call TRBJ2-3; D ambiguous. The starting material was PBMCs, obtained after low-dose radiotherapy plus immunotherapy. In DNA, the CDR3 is TGTGCCAGCAGCCAAACATCTCGGCCAGATACGCAGTATTTT. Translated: CASSQTSRPDTQYF.